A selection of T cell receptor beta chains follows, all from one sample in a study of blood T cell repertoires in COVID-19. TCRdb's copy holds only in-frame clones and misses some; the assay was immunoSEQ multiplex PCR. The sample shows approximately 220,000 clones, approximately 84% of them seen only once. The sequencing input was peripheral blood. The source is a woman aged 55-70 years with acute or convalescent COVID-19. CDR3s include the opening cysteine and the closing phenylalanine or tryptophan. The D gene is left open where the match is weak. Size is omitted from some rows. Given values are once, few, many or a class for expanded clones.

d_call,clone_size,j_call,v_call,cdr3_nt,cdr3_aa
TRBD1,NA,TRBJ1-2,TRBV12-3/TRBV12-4,TGTGCCAGCAAAGACAGGGTCGACGGCTACACCTTC,CASKDRVDGYTF
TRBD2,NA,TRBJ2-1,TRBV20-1,TGCAGTGCTAGTTCGGCTAGCGGGGGTAATGAGCAGTTCTTC,CSASSASGGNEQFF
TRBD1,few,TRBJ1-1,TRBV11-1,TGTGCCAGCAGCTTAGCGGGACAGGGTATGCCTGAAGCTTTCTTT,CASSLAGQGMPEAFF
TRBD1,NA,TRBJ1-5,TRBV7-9,TGTGCCAGCAGCCTCGGGACAGGGCATCAGCCCCAGCATTTT,CASSLGTGHQPQHF
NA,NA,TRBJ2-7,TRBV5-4,TGTGCCAGCAGCTTAAAATCTTCAACAGGGTATACCTACGAGCAGTACTTC,CASSLKSSTGYTYEQYF
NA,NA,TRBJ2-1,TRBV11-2,TGTGCCAGCAGCTCAATGGAGGCTGGCTCCTACAATGAGCAGTTCTTC,CASSSMEAGSYNEQFF
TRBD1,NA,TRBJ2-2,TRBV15,TGTGCCACCAGCAGAGGGGACAGCCCCGGGGAGCTGTTTTTT,CATSRGDSPGELFF
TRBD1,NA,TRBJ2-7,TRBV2,TGTGCCAGCAGTGAAGCCACAGGGGTCCCCGAGCAGTACTTC,CASSEATGVPEQYF
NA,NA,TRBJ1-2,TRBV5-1,TGCGCCAGCAGCTTGCAGGTCGGTAACGGCTACACCTTC,CASSLQVGNGYTF
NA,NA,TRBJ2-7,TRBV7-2,TGTGCCAGCAGCATAGACAGGCAGCAGTACTTC,CASSIDRQQYF
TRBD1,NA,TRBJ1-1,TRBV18,TGTGCCAGCTCAACGACAGGGCCGACCACTGAAGCTTTCTTT,CASSTTGPTTEAFF
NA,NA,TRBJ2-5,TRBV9,TGTGCCAGCAGCGTAGGAGCAGGGACTCAAGAGACCCAGTACTTC,CASSVGAGTQETQYF
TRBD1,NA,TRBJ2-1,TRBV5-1,TGCGCCAGCAGCTCCGGGACAGCCTCCTACAATGAGCAGTTCTTC,CASSSGTASYNEQFF
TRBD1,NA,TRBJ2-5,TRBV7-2,TGTGCCAGCAGCCCCAGGACAGGGCGGGAGACCCAGTACTTC,CASSPRTGRETQYF
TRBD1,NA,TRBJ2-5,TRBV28,TGTGCCAGCAGCGTTACAGGGGGCGGTCTGACCCAGTACTTC,CASSVTGGGLTQYF
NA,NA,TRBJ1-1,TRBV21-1,TGTGCCAGCAGCATTAGGGGGAGTAGTGAAGCTTTCTTT,CASSIRGSSEAFF
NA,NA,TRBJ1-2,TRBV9,TGTGCCAGCACAAGAACGCGCTATGGCTACACCTTC,CASTRTRYGYTF
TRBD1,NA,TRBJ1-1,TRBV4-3,TGCGCCAGCAGCCAAGATCAGGGGGCGGTCACTGAAGCTTTCTTT,CASSQDQGAVTEAFF
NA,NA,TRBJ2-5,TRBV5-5,TGTGCCAGCAGCTTCGTCGGGGGCCAAGAGACCCAGTACTTC,CASSFVGGQETQYF
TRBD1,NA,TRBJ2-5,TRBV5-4,TGTGCCAGCAGCTTCAGGACAGGGGGCAAGGAGACCCAGTACTTC,CASSFRTGGKETQYF
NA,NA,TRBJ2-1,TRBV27,TGTGCCAGCAGTGAGGACAACTCCTACAATGAGCAGTTCTTC,CASSEDNSYNEQFF
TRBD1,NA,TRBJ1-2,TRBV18,TGTGCCAGCTCACCGACCGGGACAGGGGGCGCGAAAGGCGGCTACACCTTC,CASSPTGTGGAKGGYTF
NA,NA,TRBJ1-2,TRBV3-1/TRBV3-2,TGTGCCAGCAGCCAAGCCTCGAGGCTGCCAAGCGATGGCTACACCTTC,CASSQASRLPSDGYTF
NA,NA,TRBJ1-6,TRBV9,TGTGCCAGCAGCGCGGCGACGGGGGGGTATACTTCACCCCTCCACTTT,CASSAATGGYTSPLHF
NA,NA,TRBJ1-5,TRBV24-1,TGTGCCACCAGTGATTTGCCTTTCCGCCTAGGGGGGGATCAGCCCCAGCATTTT,CATSDLPFRLGGDQPQHF
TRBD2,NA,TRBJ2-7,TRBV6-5,TGTGCCAGCAGGGAGGGGACTAGCGGGGTCTACGAGCAGTACTTC,CASREGTSGVYEQYF
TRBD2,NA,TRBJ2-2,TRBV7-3,TGTGCCAGCAGTTCAGGACTAGCGGGGGTTACGAACACCGGGGAGCTGTTTTTT,CASSSGLAGVTNTGELFF
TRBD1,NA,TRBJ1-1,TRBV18,TGTGCCAGCTCAATGGACAGGGGAGACACTGAAGCTTTCTTT,CASSMDRGDTEAFF
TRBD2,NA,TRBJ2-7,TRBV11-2,TGTGCCAGCAGCAGGACTAGCGGGGGGGTAACCTACGAGCAGTACTTC,CASSRTSGGVTYEQYF
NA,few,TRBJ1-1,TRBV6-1,TGTGCCAGCAGTGAGGAGGTGGAAGCTTTCTTT,CASSEEVEAFF
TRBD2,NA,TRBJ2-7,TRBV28,TGTGCCAGCAGTTTAAGCGGGGAAATGAGGGAGCAGTACTTC,CASSLSGEMREQYF
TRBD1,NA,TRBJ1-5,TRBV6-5,TGTGCCAGCAGCCAGGGGGCAGGTCAGCCCCAGCATTTT,CASSQGAGQPQHF
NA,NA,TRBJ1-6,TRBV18,TGTGCCAGCTCACCTGAGAGTGGCAGGGCCCCGTTGAATTCACCCCTCCACTTT,CASSPESGRAPLNSPLHF
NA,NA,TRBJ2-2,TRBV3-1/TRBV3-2,TGTGCCAGCACCCCTGCTCAGGACACCGGGGAGCTGTTTTTT,CASTPAQDTGELFF
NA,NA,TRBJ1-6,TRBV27,TGTGCCAGCCGGATCGGGGAACGTGATTCACCCCTCCACTTT,CASRIGERDSPLHF
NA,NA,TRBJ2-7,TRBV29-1,TGCAGCGTTGAGGGTGGGGCAGACTACGAGCAGTACTTC,CSVEGGADYEQYF
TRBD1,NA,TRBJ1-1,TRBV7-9,TGTGCCAGCAGGCACCAGGGGGCTGAAGCTTTCTTT,CASRHQGAEAFF